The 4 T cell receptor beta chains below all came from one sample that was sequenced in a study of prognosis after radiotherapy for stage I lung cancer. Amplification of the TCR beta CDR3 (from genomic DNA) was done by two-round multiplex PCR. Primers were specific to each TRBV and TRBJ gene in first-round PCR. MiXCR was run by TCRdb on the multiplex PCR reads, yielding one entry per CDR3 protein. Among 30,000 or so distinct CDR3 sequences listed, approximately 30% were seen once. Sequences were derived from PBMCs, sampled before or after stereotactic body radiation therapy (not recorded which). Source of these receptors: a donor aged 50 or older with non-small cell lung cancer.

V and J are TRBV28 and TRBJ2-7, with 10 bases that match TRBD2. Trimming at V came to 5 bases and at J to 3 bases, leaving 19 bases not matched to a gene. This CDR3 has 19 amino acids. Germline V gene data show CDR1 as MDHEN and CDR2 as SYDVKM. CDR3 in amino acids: CASSLITGLALGPDYEQYF. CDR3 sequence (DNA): TGTGCCAGCAGTCTGATTACGGGACTAGCGTTAGGGCCTGACTACGAGCAGTACTTC.

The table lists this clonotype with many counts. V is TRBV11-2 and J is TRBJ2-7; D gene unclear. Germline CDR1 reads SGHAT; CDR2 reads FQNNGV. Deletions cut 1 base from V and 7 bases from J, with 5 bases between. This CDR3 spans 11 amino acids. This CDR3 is CASSLVIEQYF. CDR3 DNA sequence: TGTGCCAGCAGCTTAGTAATTGAGCAGTACTTC.

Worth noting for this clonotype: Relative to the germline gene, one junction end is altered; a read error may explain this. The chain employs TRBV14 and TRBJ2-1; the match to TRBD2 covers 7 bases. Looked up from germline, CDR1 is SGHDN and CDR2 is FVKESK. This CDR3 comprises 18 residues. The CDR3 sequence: CASIQVRCTSVKRGEQFF. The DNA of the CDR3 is TGTGCCAGCATCCAAGTACGGTGTACTAGCGTGAAAAGGGGTGAGCAGTTCTTC.

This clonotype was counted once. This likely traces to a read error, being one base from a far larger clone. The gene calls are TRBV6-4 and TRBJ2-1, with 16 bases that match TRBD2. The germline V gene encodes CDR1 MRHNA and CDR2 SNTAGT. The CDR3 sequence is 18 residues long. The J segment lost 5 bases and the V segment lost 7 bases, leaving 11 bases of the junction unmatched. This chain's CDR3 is CASTTGTSGRAWNNEQFF. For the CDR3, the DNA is TGTGCCAGCACCACAGGGACTAGCGGGAGGGCTTGGAACAATGAGCAGTTCTTC.